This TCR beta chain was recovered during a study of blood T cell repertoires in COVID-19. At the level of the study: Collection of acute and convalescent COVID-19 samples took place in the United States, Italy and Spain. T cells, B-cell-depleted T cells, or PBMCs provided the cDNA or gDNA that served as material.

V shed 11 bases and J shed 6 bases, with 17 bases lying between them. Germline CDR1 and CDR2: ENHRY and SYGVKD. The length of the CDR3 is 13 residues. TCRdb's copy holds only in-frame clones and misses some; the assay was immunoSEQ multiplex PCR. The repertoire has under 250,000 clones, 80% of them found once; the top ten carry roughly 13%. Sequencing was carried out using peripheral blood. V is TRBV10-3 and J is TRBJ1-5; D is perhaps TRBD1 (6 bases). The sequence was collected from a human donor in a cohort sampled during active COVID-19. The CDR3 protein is CAGGAGNGQPQHF. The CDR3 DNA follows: TGTGCCGGGGGGGCAGGGAATGGTCAGCCCCAGCATTTT.